This TCR beta chain emerged from a study of T cell responses to AZD1222 COVID-19 vaccine. This clone was observed a few times. Its antigen remains unidentified. Study-level findings and limits: Females outnumbered males among donors, who were mostly white British; clonal diversity was possibly underestimated. Baseline seropositivity occurred in only a handful of AZD1222 recipients.

The CDR3 is made up of 17 amino acids. Germline values: CDR1 MDHEN, CDR2 SYDVKM. With 6 bases clipped from V and 0 bases from J, the junction kept 8 bases outside the gene matches. TCRdb's copy holds only in-frame clones and misses some; the assay was immunoSEQ multiplex PCR. The sample consists of about 120,000 clones, about nine tenths of them appearing once. The rearrangement joins TRBV28 to TRBJ2-1; the match to TRBD2 covers 10 bases. The sample here was peripheral blood, taken 28 days after the second AZD1222 dose. This clonotype originated in an adult who received the AZD1222 COVID-19 vaccine. CDR3: CASSYQAGGSSYNEQFF. CDR3 in DNA: TGTGCCAGCAGCTACCAAGCGGGGGGGAGCTCCTACAATGAGCAGTTCTTC.